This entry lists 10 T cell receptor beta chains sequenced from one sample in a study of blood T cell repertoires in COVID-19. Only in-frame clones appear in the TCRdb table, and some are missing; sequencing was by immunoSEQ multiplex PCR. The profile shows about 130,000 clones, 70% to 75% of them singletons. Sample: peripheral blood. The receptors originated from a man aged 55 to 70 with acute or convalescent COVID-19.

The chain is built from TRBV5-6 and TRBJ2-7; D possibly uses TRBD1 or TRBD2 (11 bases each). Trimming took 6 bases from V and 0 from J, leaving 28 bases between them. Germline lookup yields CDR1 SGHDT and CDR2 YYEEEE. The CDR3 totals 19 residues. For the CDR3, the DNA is TGTGCCAGCACCATTCTAGGGACAGGGGGGACTAGCGGCTCCTACGAGCAGTACTTC. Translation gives CASTILGTGGTSGSYEQYF.

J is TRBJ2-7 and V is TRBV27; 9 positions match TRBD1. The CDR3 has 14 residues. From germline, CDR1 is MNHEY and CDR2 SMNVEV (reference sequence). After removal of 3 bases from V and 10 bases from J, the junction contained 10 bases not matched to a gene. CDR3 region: CASSFSGQGGPQYF. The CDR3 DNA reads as TGTGCCAGCAGTTTTTCGGGACAGGGAGGGCCTCAGTACTTC.

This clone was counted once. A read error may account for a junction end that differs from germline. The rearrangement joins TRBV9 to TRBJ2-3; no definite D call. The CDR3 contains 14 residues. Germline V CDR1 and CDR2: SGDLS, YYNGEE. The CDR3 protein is CASSVDNSIDTQYF. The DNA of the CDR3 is TGTGCCAGCAGCGTAGATAATAGCATAGATACGCAGTATTTT.

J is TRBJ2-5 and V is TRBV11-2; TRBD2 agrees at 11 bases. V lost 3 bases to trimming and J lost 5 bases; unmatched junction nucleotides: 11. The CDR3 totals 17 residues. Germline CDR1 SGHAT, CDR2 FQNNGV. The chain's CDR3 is CASSFHPRLAGTETQYF. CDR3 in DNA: TGTGCCAGCAGCTTCCATCCTAGACTAGCGGGAACTGAGACCCAGTACTTC.

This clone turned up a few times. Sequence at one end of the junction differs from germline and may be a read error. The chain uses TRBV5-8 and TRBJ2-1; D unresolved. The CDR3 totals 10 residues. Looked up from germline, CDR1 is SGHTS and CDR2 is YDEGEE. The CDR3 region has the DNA TGTGCCAGCAGCTTAAGAGCCCCCCTCTTC. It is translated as CASSLRAPLF. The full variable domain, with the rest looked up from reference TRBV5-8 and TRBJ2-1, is EAGVTQSPTHLIKTRGQQATLRCSPISGHTSVYWYQQALGLGLQFLLWYDEGEERNRGNFPPRFSGRQFPNYSSELNVNALELEDSALYLCASSLRAPLFGPGTRLTVL.

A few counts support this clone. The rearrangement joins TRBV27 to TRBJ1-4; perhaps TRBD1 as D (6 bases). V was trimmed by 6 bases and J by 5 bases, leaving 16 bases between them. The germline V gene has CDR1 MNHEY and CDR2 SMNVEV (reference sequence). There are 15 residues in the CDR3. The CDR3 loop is CASSPRGRGNEKLFF. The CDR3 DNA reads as TGTGCCAGCAGCCCACGGGGTAGGGGGAATGAAAAACTGTTTTTT.

The DNA for the CDR3 is TGTGCCAGCAGCGGCTCCACATCCAACGTCCTGACTTTC. Protein product: CASSGSTSNVLTF. The V and J genes are TRBV9 and TRBJ2-6; the D is unclear. V was pared by 3 bases and J by 8 bases, with 9 bases between. CDR1 SGDLS and CDR2 YYNGEE come from the germline V gene. There are 13 residues in the CDR3.

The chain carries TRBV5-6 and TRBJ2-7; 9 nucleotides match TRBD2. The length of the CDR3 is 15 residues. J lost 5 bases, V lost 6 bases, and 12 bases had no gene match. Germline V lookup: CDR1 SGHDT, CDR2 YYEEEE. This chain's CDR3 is CASNPWGAGGHEQYF. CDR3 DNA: TGTGCCAGCAACCCCTGGGGAGCGGGGGGCCACGAGCAGTACTTC.

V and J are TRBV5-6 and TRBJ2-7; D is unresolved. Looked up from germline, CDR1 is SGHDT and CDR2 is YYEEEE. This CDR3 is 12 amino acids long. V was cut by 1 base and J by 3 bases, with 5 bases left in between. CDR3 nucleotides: TGTGCCAGCAGCTTGAGAGACTACGAGCAGTACTTC. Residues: CASSLRDYEQYF.

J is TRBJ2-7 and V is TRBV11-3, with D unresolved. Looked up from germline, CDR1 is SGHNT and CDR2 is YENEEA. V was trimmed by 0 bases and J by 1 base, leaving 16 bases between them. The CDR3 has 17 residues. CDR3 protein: CASSLDPLRHGSYEQYF. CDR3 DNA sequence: TGTGCCAGCAGCTTAGATCCCCTCCGGCACGGGTCCTACGAGCAGTACTTC.